This T cell receptor (beta chain) was profiled in a study of blood T cell repertoires in COVID-19. Per the study methods: Amplification of reference gene primers provided the estimated nucleated cell counts. Measured with immunoSEQ multiplex PCR; TCRdb has only the in-frame clones, and not every one. V and J calls plus clone size are reproduced from that table; the DNA served to infer D and trimming. The sample holds approximately 54,000 clones; more than 75% are singletons and the top ten take 4%. The V end was cut by 0 bases, the J end by 4 bases, with 13 bases between. CDR1 is SGHDT, CDR2 YYEEEE, per germline. CDR3 length: 15 residues.

The rearrangement links TRBV5-6 to TRBJ1-2, with a tentative D call TRBD1 (5 bases). The receptor was isolated from a man in his fifties or sixties with acute or convalescent COVID-19. The sequenced sample was peripheral blood. The CDR3 here is CASSLGSAGPYGYTF. The CDR3 DNA reads as TGTGCCAGCAGCTTGGGGTCGGCAGGGCCCTATGGCTACACCTTC.